This T cell receptor beta chain was captured by sequencing in a study of breast tumors, draining lymph nodes, adjacent tissues. Breast cancer patients provided tissue from their axillary draining lymph nodes. On this clonotype itself: Its specificity is not known.

Trimming stripped 5 bases from V and 2 bases from J, with 19 bases between. Germline CDR1 reads SGHTA; CDR2 reads FQGNSA. CDR3 length equals 17 residues. Study conclusions and caveats: Tumors had less TCR diversity than lymph nodes, more than nontumor tissue. Tumor T cell lymph node origin was a supported hypothesis, not proven. Compared with basal-like, luminal-like tumors shared significantly more repertoire with nontumor tissue. Most tumor T cells seemingly derive from lymph node, then expand in tumor.

Each CDR3 protein is one row after TCRdb ran MiXCR on the multiplex PCR reads. The sample yields approximately 90,000 distinct CDR3 sequences, roughly 29% seen once. The genes are TRBV7-2 and TRBJ1-5, with a tentative D call TRBD1 (5 bases). Source material: axillary lymph node tissue. The receptor's source is a female donor with breast cancer. Some clones in this sample may be carry-over from other donors' samples. The CDR3 nucleotides are TGTGCCAGCAGCACCCCCTCGGGGCGGGGAGGCAATCAGCCCCAGCATTTT. Its translation: CASSTPSGRGGNQPQHF.